The entry below gives a single T cell receptor beta chain sequence along with its context. Its antigen has not been determined. Base qualities were left out, and no much larger clone turns up one base away. For sequencing of the TCRbeta CDR3 region, genomic DNA was extracted from the sorted cells. TCRbeta CDR3 regions were sequenced using the immunoSEQ Assay. The source is immuneACCESS, and TCRdb retained only in-frame sequences with V and J called. Part of the clones is not carried over; for the studies checked, unresolved V genes explain less than half of this, and the remainder is unexplained. This sample gives 90,000 to 120,000 clones in total; less than 95% of them show up just once. 1.2% of the sample rests with the top ten. The trial excluded patients who had a history of autoimmune disease or were on systemic immunosuppression. Peripheral blood for TCR sequencing was collected from all dose cohorts at baseline, on cycle 4 day 1, and on cycle 7 day 1. Samples came from an open-label, multicenter, first-in-human phase I dose-escalation trial of ivuxolimab. Adults with locally advanced or metastatic melanoma, renal cell carcinoma, hepatocellular carcinoma or head and neck squamous cell carcinoma were enrolled in the trial. CD4+ and CD8+ T cells were sorted separately from peripheral blood before TCR sequencing.

CDR1 and CDR2, per the germline V gene, are SGHTA and FQGNSA. Here V drops 2 bases and J drops 3 bases, and the junction holds 10 bases not matched to any gene. From the cysteine up to the phenylalanine, the CDR3 has a length of 16 residues. The DNA shown is the 48-base CDR3, in frame from base 1. These data originate in a study of OX40 agonist ivuxolimab in advanced cancers. About the study as a whole: Ivuxolimab was a fully human IgG2 agonistic monoclonal antibody targeting the costimulatory receptor OX40 (CD134). In the dose-escalation cohort, 82.7% of patients were male, and the mean age was roughly 56 years with a range of about 20 to 79. Patients were allowed to have had prior anti-PD-1, anti-PD-L1 or anti-CTLA-4 therapy, and approximately 37% of the dose-escalation patients had been treated with checkpoint inhibitors. The monotherapy dose-escalation portion (N ≈ 56 patients) of the phase I ivuxolimab trial is reported in the paper. Intravenous ivuxolimab was administered to patients every 2 weeks at six dose levels: 0.01, 0.1, 0.3, 1.5, 3 and 10 mg/kg. Partial responses occurred in three dose-escalation patients, of whom one had hepatocellular carcinoma and two had cutaneous melanoma. Of the approximately 50 dose-escalation patients, hepatocellular carcinoma was present in roughly 19, melanoma in roughly 15, renal cell carcinoma in 9 and head and neck cancer in 9. The purpose of peripheral TCRbeta sequencing was to test whether ivuxolimab changed TCR sequence diversity and led to clonal T-cell expansion.

What the authors observed across the whole study: On average, CD8+ T cells showed more expanded clones than CD4+ T cells after ivuxolimab. At doses of 0.1 to 3.0 mg/kg, clonal expansion of both CD4+ and CD8+ T cells in blood was seen between baseline and week 6. Low levels of normalized T-cell clonal expansion were also seen in some nonresponding patients. The antigen specificity of the peripheral T cells that underwent clonal expansion was not determined. In partial responders in the 0.1-3.0 mg/kg groups, normalized peripheral clonal expansion was found to be among the lowest, especially among CD8+ T cells.

The sequence joins TRBV7-2 to TRBJ2-7; TRBD2 agrees with 7 junctional bases. The specimen comprised CD4+ or CD8+ T cells sorted from blood, sampled in a trial of the OX40 agonist ivuxolimab. The TCR comes from an adult with an advanced solid tumor such as melanoma, head and neck, liver or kidney cancer. At the DNA level, the sequence is TGTGCCAGCAGCTTACCTCGGCCAAGCGGGGTCTACGAGCAGTACTTC. Translated, it gives CASSLPRPSGVYEQYF.